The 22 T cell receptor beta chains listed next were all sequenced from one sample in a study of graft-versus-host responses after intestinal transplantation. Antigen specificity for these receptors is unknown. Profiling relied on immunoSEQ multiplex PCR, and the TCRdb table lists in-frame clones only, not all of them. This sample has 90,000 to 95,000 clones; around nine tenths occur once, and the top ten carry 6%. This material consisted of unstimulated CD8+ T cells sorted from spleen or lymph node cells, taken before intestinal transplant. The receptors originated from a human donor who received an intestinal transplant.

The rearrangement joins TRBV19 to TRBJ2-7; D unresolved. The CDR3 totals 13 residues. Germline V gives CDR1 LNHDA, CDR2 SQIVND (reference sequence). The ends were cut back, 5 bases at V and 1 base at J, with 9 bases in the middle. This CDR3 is CASSVTSSYEQYF. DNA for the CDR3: TGTGCCAGTAGTGTGACCTCATCCTACGAGCAGTACTTC.

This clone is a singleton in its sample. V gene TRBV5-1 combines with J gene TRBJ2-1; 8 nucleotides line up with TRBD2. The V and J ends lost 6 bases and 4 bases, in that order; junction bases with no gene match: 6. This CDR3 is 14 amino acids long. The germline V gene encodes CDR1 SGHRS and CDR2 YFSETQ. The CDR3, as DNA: TGCGCCAGCACCCCGGCGGGAGGATACAATGAGCAGTTCTTC. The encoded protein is CASTPAGGYNEQFF.

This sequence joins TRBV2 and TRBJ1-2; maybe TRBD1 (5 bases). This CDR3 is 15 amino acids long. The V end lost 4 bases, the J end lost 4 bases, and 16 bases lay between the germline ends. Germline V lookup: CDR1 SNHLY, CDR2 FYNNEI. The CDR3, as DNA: TGTGCCAGCAGTGGGGGCGGCCCTAGGCTCTATGGCTACACCTTC. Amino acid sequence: CASSGGGPRLYGYTF.

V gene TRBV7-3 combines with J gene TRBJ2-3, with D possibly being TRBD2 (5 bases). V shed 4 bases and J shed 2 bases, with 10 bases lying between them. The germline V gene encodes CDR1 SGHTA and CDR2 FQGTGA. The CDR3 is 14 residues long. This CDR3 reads CASSSADFTDTQYF. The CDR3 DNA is TGTGCCAGCAGCTCGGCGGACTTCACAGATACGCAGTATTTT.

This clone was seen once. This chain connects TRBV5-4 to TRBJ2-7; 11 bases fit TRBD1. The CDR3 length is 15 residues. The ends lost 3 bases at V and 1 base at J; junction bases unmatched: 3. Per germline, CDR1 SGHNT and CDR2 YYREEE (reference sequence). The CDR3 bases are TGTGCCAGCAGCTCGGGGACAGGGGGTTCCTACGAGCAGTACTTC. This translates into CASSSGTGGSYEQYF.

CDR3 sequence reads: CASSQDLAGVDEQYF. The CDR3 region has the DNA TGTGCCAGCAGCCAAGATTTAGCGGGAGTTGACGAGCAGTACTTC. The J gene is TRBJ2-7, the V gene TRBV4-2, with 9 nucleotides matching TRBD2. CDR3 length equals 15 residues. V lost 0 bases to trimming and J lost 5 bases; unmatched junction nucleotides: 5. Germline V gene lookup returns CDR1 LGHNA and CDR2 YNFKEQ.

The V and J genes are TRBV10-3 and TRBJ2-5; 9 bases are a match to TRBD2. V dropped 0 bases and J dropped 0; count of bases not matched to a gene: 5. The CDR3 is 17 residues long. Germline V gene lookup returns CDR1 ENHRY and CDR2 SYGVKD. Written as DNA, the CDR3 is TGTGCCATCAGTGAGTCGTTTAGCGGGGGCTACCAAGAGACCCAGTACTTC. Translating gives CAISESFSGGYQETQYF.

This chain's CDR3 is CASSPHPGLVLHEQYF. Here the CDR3 DNA reads TGCGCCAGCAGTCCCCATCCGGGACTAGTGCTGCACGAGCAGTACTTC. This sequence joins TRBV10-1 and TRBJ2-7, with 8 bases that match TRBD2. CDR1 and CDR2 (germline): WNHNN, SYGVQD (reference sequence). The CDR3 spans 16 residues. The V segment lost 5 bases and the J segment 5 bases; nucleotides outside the gene matches: 14.

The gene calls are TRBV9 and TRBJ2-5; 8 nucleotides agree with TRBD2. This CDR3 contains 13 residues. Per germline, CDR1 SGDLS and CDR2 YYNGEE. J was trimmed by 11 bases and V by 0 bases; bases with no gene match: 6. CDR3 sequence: CASSVGTAGEQYF. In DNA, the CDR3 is TGTGCCAGCAGCGTAGGGACAGCGGGGGAGCAGTACTTC.

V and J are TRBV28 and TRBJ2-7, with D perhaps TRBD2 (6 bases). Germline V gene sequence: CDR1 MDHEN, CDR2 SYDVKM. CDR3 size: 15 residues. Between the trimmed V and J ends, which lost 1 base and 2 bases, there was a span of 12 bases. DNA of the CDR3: TGTGCCAGCAGTTTATACGGGGAGGTTACCTACGAGCAGTACTTC. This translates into CASSLYGEVTYEQYF. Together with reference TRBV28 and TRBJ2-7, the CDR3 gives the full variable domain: DVKVTQSSRYLVKRTGEKVFLECVQDMDHENMFWYRQDPGLGLRLIYFSYDVKMKEKGDIPEGYSVSREKKERFSLILESASTNQTSMYLCASSLYGEVTYEQYFGPGTRLTVT.

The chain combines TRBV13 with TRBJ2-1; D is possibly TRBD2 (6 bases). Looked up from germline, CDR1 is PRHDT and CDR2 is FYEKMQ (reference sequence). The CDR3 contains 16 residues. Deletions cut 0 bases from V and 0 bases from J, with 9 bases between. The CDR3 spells CASSLGRGNSYNEQFF. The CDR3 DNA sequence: TGTGCCAGCAGCTTAGGCCGGGGGAACTCCTACAATGAGCAGTTCTTC.

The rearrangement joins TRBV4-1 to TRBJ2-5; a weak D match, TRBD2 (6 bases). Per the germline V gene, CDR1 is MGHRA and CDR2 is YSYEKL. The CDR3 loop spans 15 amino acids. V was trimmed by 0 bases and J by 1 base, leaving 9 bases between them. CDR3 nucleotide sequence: TGCGCCAGCAGCCAAGATGTAGCGGTCCAAGAGACCCAGTACTTC. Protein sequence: CASSQDVAVQETQYF.

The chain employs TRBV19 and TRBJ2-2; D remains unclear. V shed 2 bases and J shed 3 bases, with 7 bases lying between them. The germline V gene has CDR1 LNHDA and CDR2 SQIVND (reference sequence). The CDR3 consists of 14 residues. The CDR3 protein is CASSIIWDTGELFF. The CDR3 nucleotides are TGTGCCAGTAGTATAATATGGGACACCGGGGAGCTGTTTTTT.

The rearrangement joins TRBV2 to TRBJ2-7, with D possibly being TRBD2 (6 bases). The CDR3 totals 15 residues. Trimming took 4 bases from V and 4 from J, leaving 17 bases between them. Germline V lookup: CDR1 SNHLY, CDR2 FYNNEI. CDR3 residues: CASSAGLRDGYEQYF. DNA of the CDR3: TGTGCCAGCAGTGCGGGACTGCGGGATGGATACGAGCAGTACTTC.

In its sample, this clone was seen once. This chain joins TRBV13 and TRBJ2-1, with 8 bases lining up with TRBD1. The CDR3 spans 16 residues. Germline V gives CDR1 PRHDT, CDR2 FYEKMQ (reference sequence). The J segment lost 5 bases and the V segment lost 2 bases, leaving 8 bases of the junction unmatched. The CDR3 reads CASSLSGTGENNEQFF. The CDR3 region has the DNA TGTGCCAGCAGCTTATCCGGGACAGGAGAAAACAATGAGCAGTTCTTC.

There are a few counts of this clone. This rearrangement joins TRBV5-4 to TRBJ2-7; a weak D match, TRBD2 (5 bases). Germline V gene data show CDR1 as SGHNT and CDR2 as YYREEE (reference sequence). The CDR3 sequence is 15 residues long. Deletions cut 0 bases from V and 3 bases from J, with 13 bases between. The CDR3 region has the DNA TGTGCCAGCAGCTTGGAGGAGGAAGCCCACTACGAGCAGTACTTC. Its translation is CASSLEEEAHYEQYF.

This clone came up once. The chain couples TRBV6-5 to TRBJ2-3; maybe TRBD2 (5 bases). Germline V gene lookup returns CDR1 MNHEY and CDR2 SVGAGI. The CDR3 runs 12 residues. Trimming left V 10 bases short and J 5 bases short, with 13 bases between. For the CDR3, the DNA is TGTGCCACCCGAGTGGGGAGAGATACGCAGTATTTT. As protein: CATRVGRDTQYF.

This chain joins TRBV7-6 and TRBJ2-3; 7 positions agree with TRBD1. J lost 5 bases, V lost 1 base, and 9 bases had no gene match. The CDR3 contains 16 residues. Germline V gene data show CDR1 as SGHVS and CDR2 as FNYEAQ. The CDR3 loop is CASSLGVTGFGDTQYF. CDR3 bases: TGTGCCAGCAGCTTAGGGGTGACAGGGTTTGGAGATACGCAGTATTTT. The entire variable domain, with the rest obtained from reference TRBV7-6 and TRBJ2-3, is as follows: GAGVSQSPRYKVTKRGQDVALRCDPISGHVSLYWYRQALGQGPEFLTYFNYEAQQDKSGLPNDRFSAERPEGSISTLTIQRTEQRDSAMYRCASSLGVTGFGDTQYFGPGTRLTVL.

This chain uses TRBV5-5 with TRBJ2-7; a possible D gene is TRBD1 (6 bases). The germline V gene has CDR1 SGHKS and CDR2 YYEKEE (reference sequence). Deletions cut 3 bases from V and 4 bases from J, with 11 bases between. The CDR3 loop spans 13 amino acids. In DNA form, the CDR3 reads TGTGCCAGCAGCTCACCAGGGGAATACGAGCAGTACTTC. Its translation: CASSSPGEYEQYF.

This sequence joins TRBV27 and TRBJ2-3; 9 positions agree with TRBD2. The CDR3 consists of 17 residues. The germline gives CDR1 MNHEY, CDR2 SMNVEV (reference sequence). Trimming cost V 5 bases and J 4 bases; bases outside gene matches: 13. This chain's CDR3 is CASSIPGLAGIPDTQYF. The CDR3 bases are TGTGCCAGCAGTATCCCGGGGCTAGCGGGGATCCCAGATACGCAGTATTTT.

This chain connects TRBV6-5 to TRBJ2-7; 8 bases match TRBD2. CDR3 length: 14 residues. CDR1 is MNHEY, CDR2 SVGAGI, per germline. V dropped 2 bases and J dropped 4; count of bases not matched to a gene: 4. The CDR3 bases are TGTGCCAGCAGTTACGGCCTAGCGGGTTACGAGCAGTACTTC. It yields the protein CASSYGLAGYEQYF.

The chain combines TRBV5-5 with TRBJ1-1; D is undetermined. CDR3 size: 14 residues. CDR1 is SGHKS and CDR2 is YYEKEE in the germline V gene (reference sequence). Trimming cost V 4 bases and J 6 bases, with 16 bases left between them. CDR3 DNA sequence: TGTGCCAGCAGCCAAAACATCGGACGCGCTGAAGCTTTCTTT. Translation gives CASSQNIGRAEAFF.